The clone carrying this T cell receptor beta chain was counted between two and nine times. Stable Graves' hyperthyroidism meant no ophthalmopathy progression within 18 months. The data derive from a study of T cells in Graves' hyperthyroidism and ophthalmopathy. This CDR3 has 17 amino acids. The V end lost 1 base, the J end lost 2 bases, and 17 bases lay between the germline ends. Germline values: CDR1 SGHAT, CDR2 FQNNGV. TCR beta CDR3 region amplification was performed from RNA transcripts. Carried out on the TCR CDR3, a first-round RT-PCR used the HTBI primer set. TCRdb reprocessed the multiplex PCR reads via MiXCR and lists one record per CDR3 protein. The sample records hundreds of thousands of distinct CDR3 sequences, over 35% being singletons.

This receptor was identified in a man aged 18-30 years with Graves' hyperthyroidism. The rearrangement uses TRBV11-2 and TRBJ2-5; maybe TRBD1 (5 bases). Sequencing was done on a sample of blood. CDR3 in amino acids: CASSLVTFGSGQETQYF. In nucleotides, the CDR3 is TGTGCCAGCAGCTTAGTGACATTCGGGTCAGGGCAAGAGACCCAGTACTTC.